The next 18 T cell receptor beta chains were all read from a single sample in a study of CXCR3-negative and CXCR3-positive naive CD8 T cells. The study's findings and limits: The study found more hydrophobic TRB CDR3s in CXCR3-positive naive cells than in CXCR3-negative naive cells.

Antigens of these TCRs are unknown. Preparation of TRB cDNA libraries relied on 5' RACE carrying UMI labels. TCRdb reprocessed the 5' RACE reads; each CDR3 protein has one entry and no DNA is given. The sample is made up of 4,500 to 6,500 distinct CDR3 sequences, and the top ten hold under 2% of it. Material for sequencing was naive CXCR3+ CD8+ T cells from blood. The sample's subset: CD45RO-CCR7+CD27+CD95- naive CD8+ T cells expressing CXCR3 (TNR3+). All receptors derive from a human donor in good health. Some clones in this sample may be carry-over from other donors' samples.

The rearrangement joins TRBV4-2 to TRBJ2-1; TCRdb designates TRBD2, a call that cannot be tested without DNA. This CDR3 region has 15 residues. Germline assignment: CDR1 LGHNA and CDR2 YNFKEQ. The CDR3 loop reads CASSQVTSGQNEQFF.

The chain carries TRBV19 and TRBJ2-3; no DNA is available, so the TRBD1 call from TCRdb remains unchecked. Germline CDR1 reads LNHDA; CDR2 reads SQIVND (reference sequence). The CDR3 is 13 residues long. The CDR3: CASSIIPRDTQYF.

The chain has TRBV4-1 and TRBJ2-1; no DNA is available, so the TRBD1 call from TCRdb remains unchecked. This CDR3 spans 13 amino acids. Looked up from germline, CDR1 is MGHRA and CDR2 is YSYEKL. CDR3 protein: CASSPPTDNEQFF.

The chain links TRBV20-1 to TRBJ2-1. CDR1 is DFQATT, CDR2 SNEGSKA, per germline (reference sequence). The CDR3 totals 17 residues. The CDR3: CSARDLIWGSSYNEQFF.

The chain is built from TRBV30 and TRBJ1-1. The CDR3 contains 13 residues. CDR1 is GTSNPN, CDR2 SVGIG, per germline (reference sequence). The CDR3 spells CAWSQVVGTEAFF.

The chain recombines TRBV29-1 with TRBJ2-2; TCRdb picks TRBD1, but there is no DNA to check that call. Germline V gives CDR1 SQVTM, CDR2 ANQGSEA. The CDR3 sequence is 12 residues long. This CDR3 reads CSAPGQAGELFF.

The genes are TRBV27 and TRBJ2-7; TCRdb outputs TRBD1, but without DNA this stays unchecked. The germline V gene has CDR1 MNHEY and CDR2 SMNVEV (reference sequence). The CDR3 has 14 amino acids. The CDR3 sequence: CASSVETGSYEQYF.

This clonotype is medium-sized by frequency. V and J are TRBV7-2 and TRBJ2-3. The CDR3 consists of 14 residues. Germline values: CDR1 SGHTA, CDR2 FQGNSA. The CDR3 here is CASSANDFTNTQYF.

V is TRBV4-1 and J is TRBJ2-1; TCRdb calls TRBD2, which cannot be checked without DNA. CDR3 length: 18 residues. Germline loops: CDR1 MGHRA, CDR2 YSYEKL. Here the CDR3 reads CASSPLGSGGPLYNEQFF.

V and J are TRBV29-1 and TRBJ1-1. The CDR3 covers 11 residues. Germline V lookup: CDR1 SQVTM, CDR2 ANQGSEA. This CDR3 is CSAHAGTEAFF. Using reference TRBV29-1 and TRBJ1-1 for the parts outside the CDR3, the full variable domain is SAVISQKPSRDICQRGTSLTIQCQVDSQVTMMFWYRQQPGQSLTLIATANQGSEATYESGFVIDKFPISRPNLTFSTLTVSNMSPEDSSIYLCSAHAGTEAFFGQGTRLTVV.

This chain uses TRBV11-2 with TRBJ2-2; as DNA is missing, the TRBD1 call by TCRdb cannot be tested. Germline values: CDR1 SGHAT, CDR2 FQNNGV. This CDR3 spans 16 amino acids. CDR3 loop: CASTGGQGGGTGELFF. The variable domain in full, completed from reference TRBV11-2 and TRBJ2-2, reads EAGVAQSPRYKIIEKRQSVAFWCNPISGHATLYWYQQILGQGPKLLIQFQNNGVVDDSQLPKDRFSAERLKGVDSTLKIQPAKLEDSAVYLCASTGGQGGGTGELFFGEGSRLTVL.

V gene TRBV20-1 combines with J gene TRBJ2-1; TCRdb's D call, TRBD2, is unchecked because there is no DNA. Per germline, CDR1 DFQATT and CDR2 SNEGSKA (reference sequence). CDR3 size: 15 residues. The CDR3 sequence is CSARDSGSGNNEQFF.

By frequency, this clonotype registers medium-sized. The chain couples TRBV27 to TRBJ1-1; TCRdb reports TRBD1, a call that lacks DNA to check it against. The length of the CDR3 is 13 residues. In germline, CDR1 is MNHEY, CDR2 SMNVEV (reference sequence). The CDR3 loop is CASSPGLDMEAFF.

This clonotype is identified as medium-sized from frequency. The rearrangement uses TRBV7-9 and TRBJ2-1; as DNA is missing, the TRBD1 call by TCRdb cannot be tested. Per the germline V gene, CDR1 is SEHNR and CDR2 is FQNEAQ (reference sequence). The CDR3 runs to 14 residues. CDR3 region: CASTYSGTYNEQFF.

The chain has TRBV5-1 and TRBJ2-3; without DNA, the TCRdb call of TRBD1 cannot be checked. The CDR3 is 16 residues long. Per the germline V gene, CDR1 is SGHRS and CDR2 is YFSETQ. The CDR3: CASSLIGTGGTDTQYF.

This sequence joins TRBV23-1 and TRBJ2-5; TCRdb's D call, TRBD2, is unchecked because there is no DNA. TRBV23-1 is reported as an ORF; its role is uncertain. The CDR3 runs to 14 residues. The CDR3 loop reads CASRWRLARKTQYF.

The chain links TRBV29-1 to TRBJ1-1. Germline lookup yields CDR1 SQVTM and CDR2 ANQGSEA. The CDR3 spans 11 residues. This CDR3 reads CSVEAPTEAFF.

Measured by frequency, this clonotype is medium-sized. V and J are TRBV4-3 and TRBJ2-7; absent DNA, TCRdb's TRBD1 call cannot be checked. In germline, CDR1 is LGHNA, CDR2 YSLEER. The CDR3 length is 14 residues. The CDR3: CASSPNRGPYEQYF.